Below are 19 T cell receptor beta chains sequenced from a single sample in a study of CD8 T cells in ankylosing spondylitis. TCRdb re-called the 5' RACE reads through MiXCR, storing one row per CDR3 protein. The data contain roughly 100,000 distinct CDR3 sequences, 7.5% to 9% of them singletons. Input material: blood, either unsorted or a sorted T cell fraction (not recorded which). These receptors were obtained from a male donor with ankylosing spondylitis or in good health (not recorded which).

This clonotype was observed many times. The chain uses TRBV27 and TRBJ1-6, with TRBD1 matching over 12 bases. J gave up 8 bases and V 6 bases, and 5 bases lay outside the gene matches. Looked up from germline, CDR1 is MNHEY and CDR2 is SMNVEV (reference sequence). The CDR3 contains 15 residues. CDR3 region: CASREGQGAYSPLHF. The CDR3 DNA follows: TGTGCCAGCAGGGAGGGACAGGGGGCATATTCACCCCTCCACTTT.

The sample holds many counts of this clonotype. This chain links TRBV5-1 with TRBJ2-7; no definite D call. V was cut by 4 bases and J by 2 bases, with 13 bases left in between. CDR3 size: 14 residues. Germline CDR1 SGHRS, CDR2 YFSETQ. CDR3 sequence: CASSPLGQAYEQYF. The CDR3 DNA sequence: TGCGCCAGCAGCCCTCTGGGTCAGGCCTACGAGCAGTACTTC.

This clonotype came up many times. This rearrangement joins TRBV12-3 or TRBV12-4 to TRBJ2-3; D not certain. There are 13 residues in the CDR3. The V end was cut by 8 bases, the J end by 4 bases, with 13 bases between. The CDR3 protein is CASGLVGADTQYF. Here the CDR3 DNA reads TGTGCCAGCGGATTGGTAGGTGCAGATACGCAGTATTTT.

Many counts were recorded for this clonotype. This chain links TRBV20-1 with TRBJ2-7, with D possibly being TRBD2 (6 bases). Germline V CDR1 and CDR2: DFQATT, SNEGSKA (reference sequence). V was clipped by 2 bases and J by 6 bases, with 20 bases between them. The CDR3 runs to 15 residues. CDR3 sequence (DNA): TGCAGTGCTAGATCCGCGGGACTCCCGTCGGCCGAGCAGTACTTC. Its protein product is CSARSAGLPSAEQYF.

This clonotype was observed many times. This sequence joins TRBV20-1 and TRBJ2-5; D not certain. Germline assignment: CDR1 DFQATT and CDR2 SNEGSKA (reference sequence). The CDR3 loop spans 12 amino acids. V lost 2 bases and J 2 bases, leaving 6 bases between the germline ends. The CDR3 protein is CSARPGQETQYF. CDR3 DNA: TGCAGTGCTAGACCCGGACAAGAGACCCAGTACTTC.

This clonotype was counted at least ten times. The CDR3: CASSSRPGAGNTIYF. The CDR3 region has the DNA TGCGCCAGCAGCTCCCGGCCGGGGGCTGGAAACACCATATATTTT. The chain recombines TRBV5-1 with TRBJ1-3; D is possibly TRBD1 (5 bases). CDR3 size: 15 residues. The V end was cut by 3 bases, the J end by 2 bases, with 12 bases between. Germline CDR1 reads SGHRS; CDR2 reads YFSETQ.

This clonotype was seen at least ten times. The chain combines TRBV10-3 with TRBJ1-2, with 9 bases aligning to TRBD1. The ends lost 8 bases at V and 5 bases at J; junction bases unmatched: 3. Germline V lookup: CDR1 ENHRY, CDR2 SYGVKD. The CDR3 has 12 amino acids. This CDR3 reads CAISGQGYGYTF. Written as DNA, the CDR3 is TGTGCCATCTCGGGACAGGGTTATGGCTACACCTTC.

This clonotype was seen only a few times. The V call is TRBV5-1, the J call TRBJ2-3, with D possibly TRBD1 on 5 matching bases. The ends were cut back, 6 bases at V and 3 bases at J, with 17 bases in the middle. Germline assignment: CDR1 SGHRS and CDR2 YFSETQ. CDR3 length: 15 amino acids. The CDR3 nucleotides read TGCGCCAGCACCCTCGAAGGGGCGAGGACAGATACGCAGTATTTT. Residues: CASTLEGARTDTQYF.

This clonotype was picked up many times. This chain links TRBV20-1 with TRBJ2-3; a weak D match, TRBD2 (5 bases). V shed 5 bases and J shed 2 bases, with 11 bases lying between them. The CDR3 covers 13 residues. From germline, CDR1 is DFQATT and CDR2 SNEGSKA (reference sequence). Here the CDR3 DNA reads TGCAGTGCTCCGGTCGGGAACACAGATACGCAGTATTTT. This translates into CSAPVGNTDTQYF.

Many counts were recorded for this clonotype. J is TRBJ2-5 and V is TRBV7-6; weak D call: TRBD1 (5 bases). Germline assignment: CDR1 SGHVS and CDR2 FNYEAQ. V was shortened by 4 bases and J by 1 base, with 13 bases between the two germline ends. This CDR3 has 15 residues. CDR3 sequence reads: CASSYYRQFQETQYF. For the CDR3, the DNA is TGTGCCAGCAGCTACTATCGACAGTTCCAAGAGACCCAGTACTTC. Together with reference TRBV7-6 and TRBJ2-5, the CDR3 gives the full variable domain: GAGVSQSPRYKVTKRGQDVALRCDPISGHVSLYWYRQALGQGPEFLTYFNYEAQQDKSGLPNDRFSAERPEGSISTLTIQRTEQRDSAMYRCASSYYRQFQETQYFGPGTRLLVL.

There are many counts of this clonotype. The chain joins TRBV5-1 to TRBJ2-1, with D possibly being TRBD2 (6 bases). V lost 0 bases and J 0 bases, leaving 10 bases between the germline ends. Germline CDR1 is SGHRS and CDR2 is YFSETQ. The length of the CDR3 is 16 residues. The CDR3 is CASSLVSGHSYNEQFF. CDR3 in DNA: TGCGCCAGCAGCTTGGTTAGCGGCCACTCCTACAATGAGCAGTTCTTC.

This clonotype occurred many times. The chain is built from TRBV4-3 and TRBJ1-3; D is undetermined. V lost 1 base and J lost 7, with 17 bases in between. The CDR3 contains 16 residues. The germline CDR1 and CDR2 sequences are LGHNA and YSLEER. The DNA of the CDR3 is TGCGCCAGCAGCCAAGGTTACAAGGGCCCTCAGAACACCATATATTTT. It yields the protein CASSQGYKGPQNTIYF.

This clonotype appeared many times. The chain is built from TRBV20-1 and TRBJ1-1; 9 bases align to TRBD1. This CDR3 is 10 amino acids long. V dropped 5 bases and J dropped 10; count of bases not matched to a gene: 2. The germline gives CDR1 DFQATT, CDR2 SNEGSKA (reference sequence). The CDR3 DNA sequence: TGCAGTGCTGGGACAGGGCGAGCTTTCTTT. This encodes CSAGTGRAFF.

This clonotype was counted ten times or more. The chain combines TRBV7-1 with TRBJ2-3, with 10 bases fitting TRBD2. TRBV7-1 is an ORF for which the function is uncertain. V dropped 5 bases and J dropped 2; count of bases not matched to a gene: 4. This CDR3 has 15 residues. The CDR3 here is CASSMGLAITDTQYF. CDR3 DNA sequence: TGTGCCAGCAGCATGGGACTAGCGATCACAGATACGCAGTATTTT.

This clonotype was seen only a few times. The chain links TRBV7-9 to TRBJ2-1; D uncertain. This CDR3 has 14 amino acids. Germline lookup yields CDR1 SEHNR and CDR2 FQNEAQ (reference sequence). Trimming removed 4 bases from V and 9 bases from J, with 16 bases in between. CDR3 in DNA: TGTGCCAGCAGCTCGCCTGTGCTCGCCGGTGAGCAGTTCTTC. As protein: CASSSPVLAGEQFF. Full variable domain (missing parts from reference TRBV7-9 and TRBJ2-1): DTGVSQNPRHKITKRGQNVTFRCDPISEHNRLYWYRQTLGQGPEFLTYFQNEAQLEKSRLLSDRFSAERPKGSFSTLEIQRTEQGDSAMYLCASSSPVLAGEQFFGPGTRLTVL.

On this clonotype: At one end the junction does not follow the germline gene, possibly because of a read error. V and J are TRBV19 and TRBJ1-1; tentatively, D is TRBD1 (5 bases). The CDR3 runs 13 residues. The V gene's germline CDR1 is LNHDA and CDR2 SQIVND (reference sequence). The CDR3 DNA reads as TGCGCCAGTAGCCTTTACGGGGAGGGGTTGGCTTTCTTT. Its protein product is CASSLYGEGLAFF.

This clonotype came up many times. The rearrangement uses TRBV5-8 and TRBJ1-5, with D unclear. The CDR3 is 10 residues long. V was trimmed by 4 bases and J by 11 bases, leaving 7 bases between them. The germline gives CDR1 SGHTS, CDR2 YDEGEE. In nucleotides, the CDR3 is TGTGCCAGCAGCCTCGCGGCCCAGCATTTT. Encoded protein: CASSLAAQHF.

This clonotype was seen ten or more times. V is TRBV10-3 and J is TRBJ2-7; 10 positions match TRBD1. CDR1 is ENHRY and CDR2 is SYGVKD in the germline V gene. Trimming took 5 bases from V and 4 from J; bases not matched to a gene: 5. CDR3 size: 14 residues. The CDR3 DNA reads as TGTGCCATCAGTTCAGACAGGGGGCAATACGAGCAGTACTTC. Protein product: CAISSDRGQYEQYF.

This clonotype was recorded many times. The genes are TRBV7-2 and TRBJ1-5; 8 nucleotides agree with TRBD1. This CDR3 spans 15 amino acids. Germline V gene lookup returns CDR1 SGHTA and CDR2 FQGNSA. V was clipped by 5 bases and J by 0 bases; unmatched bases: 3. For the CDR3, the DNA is TGTGCCAGCAGCCGCGGACAGGGTAGCAATCAGCCCCAGCATTTT. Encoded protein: CASSRGQGSNQPQHF.